This T cell receptor (beta chain) stems from a study of blood T cell repertoires in COVID-19. Authors' methods: How many nucleated cells were present was estimated from reference gene primer amplification. Sequencing used immunoSEQ multiplex PCR; TCRdb keeps in-frame clones, though not all of them. D and trimming were read from the DNA, whereas the V and J calls and clone size are those reported in that table. The data show 150,000 to 200,000 clones, about 83% seen once. J gave up 8 bases and V 0 bases, and 3 bases lay outside the gene matches. Per germline, CDR1 GTSNPN and CDR2 SVGIG (reference sequence). The CDR3 spans 12 residues.

Sequencing input: peripheral blood. The rearrangement links TRBV30 to TRBJ1-2; 7 nucleotides agree with TRBD1. This receptor was obtained from an elderly woman with acute or convalescent COVID-19. In DNA, the CDR3 is TGTGCCTGGAGTGTTACAGGGGTAGGCTACACCTTC. As protein: CAWSVTGVGYTF.